The 12 T cell receptor beta chains in this list originate from one sample, sequenced in a study of cytomegalovirus exposure and HLA in healthy donors. In the PCR, 60 Vbeta and 13 Jbeta primers were used. Sequencing used immunoSEQ multiplex PCR; TCRdb keeps in-frame clones, though not all of them. Among about 110,000 clones, around four fifths were seen once, and the ten largest hold 6.5% to 8.5%. Material for sequencing was PBMCs. The receptors derive from a woman between 45 and 65 years old in good health and CMV-seropositive.

V is TRBV13 and J is TRBJ1-3; 9 bases match TRBD1. Germline lookup yields CDR1 PRHDT and CDR2 FYEKMQ (reference sequence). The CDR3 consists of 16 residues. V lost 5 bases and J lost 5; bases outside the gene matches: 10. The CDR3 coding sequence is TGTGCCAGCAGCATCTCCAACAGGGGGCGCCGAAACACCATATATTTT. Translated: CASSISNRGRRNTIYF. Looking up the rest from reference TRBV13 and TRBJ1-3 gives the full variable domain: AAGVIQSPRHLIKEKRETATLKCYPIPRHDTVYWYQQGPGQDPQFLISFYEKMQSDKGSIPDRFSAQQFSDYHSELNMSSLELGDSALYFCASSISNRGRRNTIYFGEGSWLTVV.

V and J are TRBV19 and TRBJ2-1; TRBD2 matches at 10 bases. This CDR3 has 16 amino acids. CDR1 and CDR2 (germline): LNHDA, SQIVND (reference sequence). The ends lost 3 bases at V and 5 bases at J; junction bases unmatched: 7. The CDR3 coding sequence is TGTGCCAGTAGTATTTGGGCTAGCGGGAGAAACAATGAGCAGTTCTTC. This translates into CASSIWASGRNNEQFF. Using reference TRBV19 and TRBJ2-1 for the parts outside the CDR3, the full variable domain is DGGITQSPKYLFRKEGQNVTLSCEQNLNHDAMYWYRQDPGQGLRLIYYSQIVNDFQKGDIAEGYSVSREKKESFPLTVTSAQKNPTAFYLCASSIWASGRNNEQFFGPGTRLTVL.

The chain carries TRBV7-8 and TRBJ2-7; weak D call: TRBD2 (5 bases). The CDR3 loop spans 13 amino acids. The ends were cut back, 5 bases at V and 2 bases at J, with 10 bases in the middle. From germline, CDR1 is SGHVS and CDR2 FQNEAQ. The CDR3 sequence is CASSRTQTYEQYF. CDR3 coding DNA: TGTGCCAGCAGCCGGACTCAAACCTACGAGCAGTACTTC.

The chain links TRBV9 to TRBJ2-5; 9 bases map to TRBD1. Trimming cost V 0 bases and J 3 bases; bases outside gene matches: 0. CDR1 is SGDLS, CDR2 YYNGEE, per germline. The CDR3 length is 14 residues. The DNA for the CDR3 is TGTGCCAGCAGCGTAGGGGACAGGGAAGAGACCCAGTACTTC. Translating it yields CASSVGDREETQYF.

V is TRBV4-3 and J is TRBJ2-2; 10 bases are a match to TRBD1. Germline CDR1 and CDR2: LGHNA and YSLEER. The CDR3 consists of 15 residues. V gave up 0 bases and J gave up 7 bases; unmatched junction bases: 2. The chain's CDR3 is CASSQDDRGRGELFF. The CDR3 bases are TGCGCCAGCAGCCAAGACGACAGGGGGCGCGGGGAGCTGTTTTTT.

For this clone: Relative to the germline gene, one junction end is altered; a read error may explain this. The chain couples TRBV7-9 to TRBJ2-2; tentative D call: TRBD1 (6 bases). The CDR3 is made up of 15 amino acids. Germline V lookup: CDR1 SEHNR, CDR2 FQNEAQ (reference sequence). CDR3 region: CSSSLQGTNTGELFF. The CDR3 DNA is TGTTCCAGCAGCTTACAAGGGACAAACACCGGGGAGCTGTTTTTT.

The chain recombines TRBV7-2 with TRBJ2-1; D is perhaps TRBD2 (6 bases). This CDR3 spans 15 amino acids. CDR1 and CDR2 (germline): SGHTA, FQGNSA. Trimming pared 5 bases from V and 4 bases from J, leaving 15 bases between. The CDR3 nucleotides read TGTGCCAGCAGCGCCGGGAGTCCCCAGTACAATGAGCAGTTCTTC. Translating it yields CASSAGSPQYNEQFF.

V and J are TRBV21-1 and TRBJ2-5; TRBD1, the table's D call, lacks a check against the DNA. TRBV21-1 is described as a pseudogene. The CDR3 totals 13 residues. DNA of the CDR3: TGTGCCGCCAGGGGGCGCTTAGGAGAGACCCAGTACTTC. Protein product: CAARGRLGETQYF.

The V gene is TRBV19, the J gene TRBJ1-1, with unresolved D. The CDR3 is 15 residues long. Per germline, CDR1 LNHDA and CDR2 SQIVND (reference sequence). V was trimmed by 6 bases and J by 1 base, leaving 15 bases between them. The CDR3 loop reads CASRASGDKNTEAFF. The CDR3 coding sequence is TGTGCCAGTAGAGCTTCCGGGGATAAGAACACTGAAGCTTTCTTT. Together with reference TRBV19 and TRBJ1-1, the CDR3 gives the full variable domain: DGGITQSPKYLFRKEGQNVTLSCEQNLNHDAMYWYRQDPGQGLRLIYYSQIVNDFQKGDIAEGYSVSREKKESFPLTVTSAQKNPTAFYLCASRASGDKNTEAFFGQGTRLTVV.

This clone was seen only a few times. The chain carries TRBV7-3 and TRBJ2-3; 9 bases map to TRBD1. The ends lost 1 base at V and 4 bases at J; junction bases unmatched: 6. The length of the CDR3 is 16 residues. Germline V lookup: CDR1 SGHTA, CDR2 FQGTGA. In nucleotides, the CDR3 is TGTGCCAGCAGCTTAAAAGGGGACAGGGTCTCAGATACGCAGTATTTT. This gives the protein CASSLKGDRVSDTQYF.

This clone was observed a few times. J is TRBJ2-7 and V is TRBV7-9, with TRBD2 matching 7 bases. This CDR3 region has 15 residues. Looked up from germline, CDR1 is SEHNR and CDR2 is FQNEAQ (reference sequence). V was clipped by 8 bases and J by 3 bases; unmatched bases: 13. DNA of the CDR3: TGTGCCAGCGCTGCGGGGAGGGCTATCCTCTACGAGCAGTACTTC. It codes for CASAAGRAILYEQYF.

Concerning this clone itself: Mismatch with germline at one junction end may stem from a read error. The chain carries TRBV7-9 and TRBJ2-1; TRBD2 matches at 10 bases. Germline V lookup: CDR1 SEHNR, CDR2 FQNEAQ (reference sequence). This CDR3 has 16 residues. As DNA, the CDR3 is TGTTCCAGCAGCCCCGTGACTAGCGGGTACGACAATGAGCAGTTCTTC. Encoded protein: CSSSPVTSGYDNEQFF.